This T cell receptor beta chain was retrieved from a study of shared clonotypes between healthy human individuals. Notes on the study in general: Among a handful of donors, approximately 5% of naive CD4 clonotypes were found in common.

Naive CD8 cells, CD45RO-negative and positively selected for CCR7, excluded terminally differentiated effector memory CD45RA+ cells. All donors were Caucasian adults living in Nashville, Tennessee. About this clone itself: As yet, its antigen is unknown.

Once extracted for a subset, genomic DNA was divided evenly among several immunoSEQ plates. The data were produced by immunoSEQ multiplex PCR, yet TCRdb's version contains in-frame clones alone and is incomplete. The sample yields around 650,000 clones, approximately 96% seen once. The sequencing sample was made of naive CD8+ T cells sorted from blood. The receptor was derived from a woman in her 30s in good health.

CDR3 residues: CASSEAVTPYNEQFF. CDR3 nucleotides: TGTGCCAGCAGTGAAGCGGTGACACCCTACAATGAGCAGTTCTTC. The chain joins TRBV6-1 to TRBJ2-1; D unresolved. The length of the CDR3 is 15 residues. Germline loops: CDR1 MNHNS, CDR2 SASEGT. V was pared by 0 bases and J by 2 bases, with 8 bases between.